This TCR beta chain originates from a study of shared clonotypes between healthy human individuals. CDR1 is MNHEY, CDR2 SVGAGI, per germline. V was clipped by 2 bases and J by 0 bases, with 11 bases between them. The CDR3 is 15 residues long. Several immunoSEQ plates received, in even portions, the genomic DNA of each subset. A roughly 200 ng quantity of DNA, roughly 30,000 T cell genomes, went into the sorted-subset replicate PCRs. Assay: immunoSEQ multiplex PCR; the TCRdb copy retains only in-frame clones and omits some. This table has about 2 million clones, just under 95% appearing once. As defined, naive CD8 cells were CD45RO-negative and positively selected for CCR7, with terminally differentiated effector memory CD45RA+ cells excluded. Donors included only healthy HIV-negative adults lacking recent acute infections or vaccinations.

The chain recombines TRBV6-5 with TRBJ2-7; D not certain. This receptor was identified in a man between 18 and 29 years old in good health. Sequenced sample: naive CD8+ T cells sorted from blood. The CDR3 protein is CASSYKARSSYEQYF. CDR3 nucleotides: TGTGCCAGCAGTTACAAGGCCCGAAGCTCCTACGAGCAGTACTTC.